This T cell receptor (beta chain) was captured in a study of blood T cells in healthy people across ages. Findings of the study overall: TCR beta diversity per million T cells fell roughly linearly with age.

With respect to this clonotype: As yet, its antigen is unknown.

Looked up from germline, CDR1 is WSHSY and CDR2 is SAAADI. The CDR3 contains 13 residues. Trimming took 2 bases from V and 7 from J, leaving 11 bases between them. Then a second PCR, running roughly 7 to 11 cycles, was carried out with a sample-barcoded 5' primer and a J-beta primer mix. TCRdb fed the 5' RACE reads into MiXCR, producing one record per CDR3 protein. The sample comprises approximately 800,000 distinct CDR3 sequences, roughly 25% of which are singletons, and roughly 3.1% rests with the top ten. The data also belong to a second study, concerning T cells of mothers and their children.

The receptor was isolated from a boy aged 5-17 years in good health. Sequenced: blood. The V gene is TRBV10-2, the J gene TRBJ2-5; D unclear. In DNA, the CDR3 is TGCGCCAGCAGTGAGGGGTCATGGGGGACCCAGTACTTC. Residues: CASSEGSWGTQYF.